The 23 T cell receptor beta chains presented below share a single source sample, sequenced in a study of shared clonotypes between healthy human individuals. The table came from immunoSEQ multiplex PCR; TCRdb's copy has only in-frame clones and leaves some out. The sample shows about 1.1 million clones, approximately 75% of them seen only once. The specimen sequenced was memory CD4+ T cells from PBMCs. As to subset: CD45RA-negative fraction. These receptors all come from a man between 18 and 35 years old in good health. Some clones in this sample may be carry-over from other donors' samples.

This sequence joins TRBV9 and TRBJ2-3; D is unresolved. From germline, CDR1 is SGDLS and CDR2 YYNGEE. The CDR3 is 14 amino acids. V gave up 1 base and J gave up 2 bases, with 8 bases separating them. This chain's CDR3 is CASSVLGNTDTQYF. The CDR3 DNA sequence: TGTGCCAGCAGCGTATTAGGGAACACAGATACGCAGTATTTT.

The rearrangement links TRBV7-9 to TRBJ2-7, with 8 nucleotides matching TRBD1. This CDR3 is built from 14 residues. V gave up 5 bases and J gave up 3 bases; unmatched junction bases: 6. The germline gives CDR1 SEHNR, CDR2 FQNEAQ (reference sequence). The CDR3 coding sequence is TGTGCCAGCAGCCGTGGACAGGGTTACTACGAGCAGTACTTC. Its translation is CASSRGQGYYEQYF. Complete variable domain (other parts from reference TRBV7-9 and TRBJ2-7): DTGVSQNPRHKITKRGQNVTFRCDPISEHNRLYWYRQTLGQGPEFLTYFQNEAQLEKSRLLSDRFSAERPKGSFSTLEIQRTEQGDSAMYLCASSRGQGYYEQYFGPGTRLTVT.

The chain is built from TRBV25-1 and TRBJ2-2; 9 bases fit TRBD1. Germline lookup yields CDR1 MGHDK and CDR2 SYGVNS. V lost 5 bases, J lost 7 bases, and 11 bases stayed unmatched. The CDR3 is 16 residues long. In nucleotides, the CDR3 is TGTGCCAGCAGTACCTCCGGGACAGGGCGTGACGGGGAGCTGTTTTTT. Translating gives CASSTSGTGRDGELFF.

Worth noting for this clone: The sample holds other DNA sequences that translate to the same CDR3. This chain uses TRBV28 with TRBJ1-2; no clear D. The CDR3 loop spans 13 amino acids. The germline gives CDR1 MDHEN, CDR2 SYDVKM. Trimming shortened V by 5 bases and J by 2 bases, and 9 bases separated the two germline ends. The DNA for the CDR3 is TGTGCCAGCAGTCTGGTAGGGAACTATGGCTACACCTTC. This translates into CASSLVGNYGYTF.

The rearrangement uses TRBV19 and TRBJ1-2; 8 bases align to TRBD1. This CDR3 is built from 23 residues. Germline-derived CDR1 and CDR2 are LNHDA and SQIVND (reference sequence). The junction had 27 bases not matched to a gene; V was cut back by 0 bases and J by 3 bases. CDR3 in amino acids: CASSIDSRTGSSLPPERDYGYTF. The DNA for the CDR3 is TGTGCCAGTAGTATAGATAGCCGGACAGGGTCTTCTTTGCCCCCGGAACGGGACTATGGCTACACCTTC.

The V call is TRBV5-1, the J call TRBJ2-3; no firm D call. Germline V lookup: CDR1 SGHRS, CDR2 YFSETQ. This CDR3 is built from 14 residues. V gave up 4 bases and J gave up 6 bases, with 15 bases separating them. Here the CDR3 DNA reads TGCGCCAGCAGCGAAGGCGTCCTCCAGGATACGCAGTATTTT. Translated: CASSEGVLQDTQYF.

Only a few counts were recorded for this clone. This chain joins TRBV14 and TRBJ1-2; the D gene is possibly TRBD1 (5 bases). CDR1 is SGHDN, CDR2 FVKESK, per germline. The CDR3 covers 14 residues. V shed 4 bases and J shed 4 bases, with 13 bases lying between them. CDR3 amino acids: CASSPIGGGYGYTF. Here the CDR3 DNA reads TGTGCCAGCAGCCCAATTGGGGGTGGCTATGGCTACACCTTC.

Of note for this clone: The same CDR3 arises from other DNA sequences in this sample as well. The chain carries TRBV28 and TRBJ2-7; 7 positions agree with TRBD1. The CDR3 length is 14 residues. V lost 4 bases to trimming and J lost 1 base; unmatched junction nucleotides: 4. Germline CDR1 and CDR2: MDHEN and SYDVKM. The CDR3 sequence: CASSSPGQSYEQYF. The CDR3 coding sequence is TGTGCCAGCAGTTCCCCGGGACAGTCCTACGAGCAGTACTTC. The full variable domain, completed using reference TRBV28 and TRBJ2-7, is DVKVTQSSRYLVKRTGEKVFLECVQDMDHENMFWYRQDPGLGLRLIYFSYDVKMKEKGDIPEGYSVSREKKERFSLILESASTNQTSMYLCASSSPGQSYEQYFGPGTRLTVT.

Details on this clone: A much larger clone differs by one base, so this may be a read error. The sample carries other DNA sequences with the same CDR3. This chain uses TRBV29-1 with TRBJ2-3, with 12 nucleotides matching TRBD1. The CDR3 contains 14 residues. The V gene end was trimmed by 1 base and the J gene end by 6 bases; junction bases not matched to a gene: 2. Germline V gene sequence: CDR1 SQVTM, CDR2 ANQGSEA. DNA of the CDR3: TGCAGCGTTGAAGGGGGACAGGGGGCGGATACGCAGTATTTT. Translated: CSVEGGQGADTQYF.

Of note for this clone: Within the sample, other DNA sequences also encode this same CDR3. The chain carries TRBV5-4 and TRBJ2-5; TRBD2 agrees at 7 bases. Germline lookup yields CDR1 SGHNT and CDR2 YYREEE (reference sequence). With 2 bases clipped from V and 2 bases from J, the junction kept 6 bases outside the gene matches. This CDR3 comprises 15 residues. DNA for the CDR3: TGTGCCAGCAGCTTAAGACTAGCAGGTCAAGAGACCCAGTACTTC. This gives the protein CASSLRLAGQETQYF.

This clone occurred once. The J gene is TRBJ1-2, the V gene TRBV5-4, with D possibly being TRBD1 (5 bases). Germline V gene lookup returns CDR1 SGHNT and CDR2 YYREEE (reference sequence). The CDR3 has 11 amino acids. Trimming pared 3 bases from V and 8 bases from J, leaving 8 bases between. The CDR3 protein is CASSSSGGYTF. CDR3 nucleotides: TGTGCCAGCAGCTCCTCAGGGGGCTACACCTTC. Full variable domain (remainder filled in from reference TRBV5-4 and TRBJ1-2): ETGVTQSPTHLIKTRGQQVTLRCSSQSGHNTVSWYQQALGQGPQFIFQYYREEENGRGNFPPRFSGLQFPNYSSELNVNALELDDSALYLCASSSSGGYTFGSGTRLTVV.

The chain uses TRBV28 and TRBJ2-5; 7 nucleotides agree with TRBD1. This CDR3 region has 16 residues. Per germline, CDR1 MDHEN and CDR2 SYDVKM. Trimming at V came to 4 bases and at J to 5 bases, leaving 13 bases not matched to a gene. CDR3 nucleotide sequence: TGTGCCAGCAGTTCACCACGAACGGACAGGACGGAGACCCAGTACTTC. Amino acids: CASSSPRTDRTETQYF. The full variable domain, with the rest looked up from reference TRBV28 and TRBJ2-5, is DVKVTQSSRYLVKRTGEKVFLECVQDMDHENMFWYRQDPGLGLRLIYFSYDVKMKEKGDIPEGYSVSREKKERFSLILESASTNQTSMYLCASSSPRTDRTETQYFGPGTRLLVL.

The rearrangement links TRBV28 to TRBJ1-1; 7 bases are a match to TRBD1. Germline CDR1 MDHEN, CDR2 SYDVKM. V lost 7 bases, J lost 4 bases, and 6 bases stayed unmatched. The CDR3 is made up of 13 amino acids. For the CDR3, the DNA is TGTGCCAGCACCCCAGGGGGGGCCACTGAAGCTTTCTTT. Amino acids: CASTPGGATEAFF.

The chain employs TRBV5-4 and TRBJ2-5, with 9 positions matching TRBD2. The CDR3 covers 15 residues. V gave up 2 bases and J gave up 2 bases; unmatched junction bases: 4. Germline loops: CDR1 SGHNT, CDR2 YYREEE (reference sequence). Here the CDR3 reads CASSFYLAGQETQYF. The CDR3 nucleotides read TGTGCCAGCAGCTTCTACCTAGCGGGACAAGAGACCCAGTACTTC. The full variable domain, with the rest looked up from reference TRBV5-4 and TRBJ2-5, is ETGVTQSPTHLIKTRGQQVTLRCSSQSGHNTVSWYQQALGQGPQFIFQYYREEENGRGNFPPRFSGLQFPNYSSELNVNALELDDSALYLCASSFYLAGQETQYFGPGTRLLVL.

The chain has TRBV5-1 and TRBJ2-7, with 13 bases aligning to TRBD2. Germline CDR1 SGHRS, CDR2 YFSETQ. With V trimmed by 4 bases and J by 1 base, 5 bases remained unmatched. The length of the CDR3 is 16 residues. CDR3 loop: CASSGMTSGRSYEQYF. The CDR3 DNA reads TGCGCCAGCAGCGGAATGACTAGCGGGAGGTCCTACGAGCAGTACTTC. Supplemented by reference TRBV5-1 and TRBJ2-7, the full variable domain reads KAGVTQTPRYLIKTRGQQVTLSCSPISGHRSVSWYQQTPGQGLQFLFEYFSETQRNKGNFPGRFSGRQFSNSRSEMNVSTLELGDSALYLCASSGMTSGRSYEQYFGPGTRLTVT.

The chain carries TRBV28 and TRBJ1-5; D ambiguous. This CDR3 contains 14 residues. CDR1 and CDR2 from the germline V gene are MDHEN and SYDVKM. The V gene lost 6 bases and the J gene lost 5 bases, with 14 bases spanning the gap. The CDR3 nucleotides are TGTGCCAGCAGCCCTAGTCGGGGATATCAGCCCCAGCATTTT. It encodes CASSPSRGYQPQHF.

The table lists this clone with a few counts. The same CDR3 arises from other DNA sequences in this sample as well. The chain recombines TRBV6-1 with TRBJ2-7; the match to TRBD1 covers 8 bases. Germline V gene sequence: CDR1 MNHNS, CDR2 SASEGT. This CDR3 has 13 amino acids. J lost 2 bases, V lost 6 bases, and 3 bases had no gene match. In DNA form, the CDR3 reads TGTGCCAGCAGAACAGGGGGTCCCTACGAGCAGTACTTC. Protein product: CASRTGGPYEQYF.

This sequence joins TRBV6-1 and TRBJ1-2; D gene uncertain. The CDR3 has 13 amino acids. V was pared by 7 bases and J by 2 bases, with 11 bases between. Germline CDR1 reads MNHNS; CDR2 reads SASEGT. This CDR3 is CASTRGENYGYTF. In DNA form, the CDR3 reads TGTGCCAGCACCCGAGGTGAAAACTATGGCTACACCTTC.

A word on this clone: One end of the junction does not line up with germline, which may come from a read error. CDR3 residues: CASSVSGTGGTEAFF. The CDR3 DNA is TGCGCCAGCAGCGTTTCCGGGACAGGGGGTACTGAAGCTTTCTTT. V and J are TRBV9 and TRBJ1-1; 11 positions match TRBD1. CDR1 and CDR2 (germline): SGDLS, YYNGEE. The CDR3 has 15 amino acids.

The chain combines TRBV7-6 with TRBJ2-1, with 7 nucleotides matching TRBD2. CDR3 size: 13 residues. V shed 1 base, J shed 8 bases, and the junction held 2 bases outside the gene matches. Germline V gene data show CDR1 as SGHVS and CDR2 as FNYEAQ. CDR3 in amino acids: CASSLGLADEQFF. CDR3 sequence (DNA): TGTGCCAGCAGCTTAGGACTAGCCGATGAGCAGTTCTTC.

J is TRBJ2-3 and V is TRBV7-3; 13 nucleotides align to TRBD2. This CDR3 region has 18 residues. Germline values: CDR1 SGHTA, CDR2 FQGTGA. J was trimmed by 3 bases and V by 2 bases; bases with no gene match: 8. The CDR3 DNA reads TGTGCCAGCAGCTTATTTGGACTAGCGGGAGTTGGTACAGATACGCAGTATTTT. Its translation is CASSLFGLAGVGTDTQYF.

Comments on this clone: With a much larger clone just one base away, this may be a read error. Other DNA sequences within the sample encode an identical CDR3. The V call is TRBV5-1, the J call TRBJ1-2, with D possibly TRBD1 on 5 matching bases. The CDR3 consists of 13 residues. V was pared by 2 bases and J by 2 bases, with 7 bases between. The germline gives CDR1 SGHRS, CDR2 YFSETQ. CDR3 bases: TGCGCCAGCAGCTTAGAGGGGAACTATGGCTACACCTTC. This gives the protein CASSLEGNYGYTF.

This chain connects TRBV6-5 to TRBJ1-2; no definite D call. CDR1 and CDR2 from the germline V gene are MNHEY and SVGAGI. Trimming removed 4 bases from V and 4 bases from J, with 16 bases in between. The CDR3 spans 15 residues. This chain's CDR3 is CASSSHRTDLYGYTF. The CDR3 DNA follows: TGTGCCAGCAGTTCCCATCGGACGGACCTCTATGGCTACACCTTC.